This T cell receptor beta chain was captured by sequencing in a study of blood T cell repertoires in COVID-19. This clone was observed a handful of times. The CDR3 runs 15 residues. J gave up 2 bases and V 5 bases, and 7 bases lay outside the gene matches. Germline assignment: CDR1 SGHAT and CDR2 FQNNGV. The assay was immunoSEQ multiplex PCR, and TCRdb's table has in-frame clones only and misses some. The sample contains roughly 47,000 clones, about nine tenths of which appear only once. The chain combines TRBV11-2 with TRBJ2-7; 9 nucleotides align to TRBD2. Sequencing used peripheral blood. This clonotype was obtained from a man aged 65-85 years with active COVID-19. The CDR3 is CASSPQSGGPYEQYF. Here the CDR3 DNA reads TGTGCCAGCAGCCCCCAGAGCGGGGGGCCCTACGAGCAGTACTTC. Using reference TRBV11-2 and TRBJ2-7 for the parts outside the CDR3, the full variable domain is EAGVAQSPRYKIIEKRQSVAFWCNPISGHATLYWYQQILGQGPKLLIQFQNNGVVDDSQLPKDRFSAERLKGVDSTLKIQPAKLEDSAVYLCASSPQSGGPYEQYFGPGTRLTVT.